A single sample gave rise to the 11 T cell receptor beta chains below, sequenced in a study of T cells in Graves' hyperthyroidism and ophthalmopathy (dated by TCRdb to between 2018 and 2021). Preparation of the library involved multiplex PCR. Sequencing relied on an Illumina HiSeq 2000. The TCR beta CDR3 regions were amplified from RNA transcripts. The TCR CDR3 was subjected to a first round of RT-PCR using the HTBI primer set and the Qiagen OneStep RT-PCR kit. Using fastp trimming at Q25 and MiXCR clonotype assembly, TCRdb reanalyzed the public sequencing data and kept in-frame beta chains. Every distinct CDR3 protein forms one entry, paired with its most common genes and DNA. The sample profile shows fewer than 800,000 distinct CDR3 sequences; 16% of them were found once. The ten largest clones capture over 7.5% of the sample. Sequencing was performed on blood. The origin of the receptors is a man aged 18 to 29 with Graves' hyperthyroidism.

The chain links TRBV4-2 to TRBJ2-7, with 8 bases fitting TRBD2. Unmatched junction bases numbered 10, after V lost 3 bases and J lost 0 bases. The germline V gene encodes CDR1 LGHNA and CDR2 YNFKEQ. This CDR3 contains 17 residues. The CDR3 DNA follows: TGTGCCAGCAGCCAGACTCGATCGGGGGGGGACTCCTACGAGCAGTACTTC. This sequence encodes CASSQTRSGGDSYEQYF.

The chain uses TRBV27 and TRBJ1-5, with D uncertain. Germline CDR1 MNHEY, CDR2 SMNVEV (reference sequence). CDR3 length equals 13 residues. V lost 5 bases and J lost 6, with 11 bases in between. DNA of the CDR3: TGTGCCAGCAGTGCTTATTGGGGTCAGCCCCAGCATTTT. Protein: CASSAYWGQPQHF.

This clonotype was detected once. A read error may explain this, as a much larger clone is one base away. This chain's CDR3 is CASREGAGGAGELFF. The CDR3 nucleotides read TGTGCCAGCAGAGAAGGGGCAGGGGGAGCCGGGGAGCTGTTTTTT. The V and J genes are TRBV28 and TRBJ2-2, with 7 bases fitting TRBD1. CDR1 and CDR2 from the germline V gene are MDHEN and SYDVKM. The CDR3 runs 15 residues. V shed 6 bases and J 6 bases; nucleotides not matched to a gene: 10.

This clonotype was counted ten times or more. The rearrangement uses TRBV18 and TRBJ2-1; D assignment may be TRBD1 or TRBD2 (5 bases each). The V and J ends lost 0 bases and 1 base respectively, with 10 bases between them. The CDR3 is made up of 16 amino acids. Germline V gives CDR1 KGHSH, CDR2 LQKENI. In nucleotides, the CDR3 is TGTGCCAGCTCACCACCTATCGAGGGGTCCTACAATGAGCAGTTCTTC. It codes for CASSPPIEGSYNEQFF.

At least ten counts were recorded for this clonotype. V and J are TRBV28 and TRBJ2-7, with 7 bases fitting TRBD2. V lost 2 bases to trimming and J lost 3 bases; unmatched junction nucleotides: 4. Germline CDR1 is MDHEN and CDR2 is SYDVKM. The CDR3 has 14 amino acids. The chain's CDR3 is CASSLAGVNYEQYF. The CDR3, as DNA: TGTGCCAGCAGTTTAGCGGGAGTAAACTACGAGCAGTACTTC.

The J gene is TRBJ2-2, the V gene TRBV6-1; tentative D call: TRBD2 (6 bases). V dropped 5 bases and J dropped 3 bases, with 13 bases sitting between them. This CDR3 comprises 15 residues. Germline V gives CDR1 MNHNS, CDR2 SASEGT. The CDR3 loop reads CASSRSGVDTGELFF. The CDR3 DNA reads TGTGCCAGCAGTCGATCGGGGGTAGACACCGGGGAGCTGTTTTTT.

This clonotype appeared many times. The chain carries TRBV7-2 and TRBJ2-6; D remains unclear. V was cut by 2 bases and J by 0 bases, with 11 bases left in between. Per germline, CDR1 SGHTA and CDR2 FQGNSA. The CDR3 is made up of 17 amino acids. CDR3 DNA: TGTGCCAGCAGCTTACGAACAGCTACCTCTGGGGCCAACGTCCTGACTTTC. This codes for CASSLRTATSGANVLTF.

The chain combines TRBV9 with TRBJ1-2, with no clear D. The germline V gene encodes CDR1 SGDLS and CDR2 YYNGEE. V was shortened by 3 bases and J by 3 bases, with 9 bases between the two germline ends. This CDR3 is built from 13 residues. Here the CDR3 reads CASSATGDYGYTF. In DNA form, the CDR3 reads TGTGCCAGCAGCGCGACCGGTGACTATGGCTACACCTTC. Variable domain in full (rest from reference TRBV9 and TRBJ1-2): DSGVTQTPKHLITATGQRVTLRCSPRSGDLSVYWYQQSLDQGLQFLIQYYNGEERAKGNILERFSAQQFPDLHSELNLSSLELGDSALYFCASSATGDYGYTFGSGTRLTVV.

This chain links TRBV11-3 with TRBJ2-6; 8 bases align to TRBD1. This CDR3 region has 19 residues. Germline V gene data show CDR1 as SGHNT and CDR2 as YENEEA. V lost 5 bases, J lost 0 bases, and 12 bases stayed unmatched. CDR3 in DNA: TGTGCCAGCAGCCCAACGCAGGGGGCAATCCTCTCTGGGGCCAACGTCCTGACTTTC. Translation: CASSPTQGAILSGANVLTF.

The V and J genes are TRBV29-1 and TRBJ2-7, with D tentatively TRBD1 (5 bases). Trimming removed 6 bases from V and 3 bases from J, with 9 bases in between. Germline CDR1 and CDR2: SQVTM and ANQGSEA. CDR3 length equals 11 residues. This CDR3 is CSVGAHYEQYF. As DNA, the CDR3 is TGCAGCGTAGGGGCTCACTACGAGCAGTACTTC.

This clonotype was seen at least ten times. The J gene is TRBJ2-2, the V gene TRBV18; D unresolved. This CDR3 has 12 residues. CDR1 is KGHSH and CDR2 is LQKENI in the germline V gene. V lost 4 bases, J lost 5 bases, and 5 bases lay in between. CDR3 DNA sequence: TGTGCCAGCTCACGTGTGACCGGGGAGCTGTTTTTT. This translates into CASSRVTGELFF.